What follows are 18 T cell receptor beta chains derived from one specimen sequenced in a study of monozygotic twins with inflammatory bowel disease. Using the 5' RACE reads, TCRdb records one entry per CDR3 protein without DNA. The sample totals some 150,000 distinct CDR3 sequences; its top ten clones hold 0.95% to 1.5%. The source material was blood. Source of these receptors: a human donor with ulcerative colitis or Crohn's disease, or a healthy co-twin of an affected twin (not recorded which).

The V and J genes are TRBV20-1 and TRBJ2-1; as DNA is missing, the TRBD2 call by TCRdb cannot be tested. The germline V gene has CDR1 DFQATT and CDR2 SNEGSKA (reference sequence). The CDR3 has 14 residues. The CDR3: CSARAQREDNEQFF.

The rearrangement links TRBV25-1 to TRBJ1-1; TCRdb returns TRBD1, unconfirmable since there is no DNA. The CDR3 is made up of 15 amino acids. Germline assignment: CDR1 MGHDK and CDR2 SYGVNS. The CDR3: CASTSETGSMAEAFF.

The chain has TRBV5-5 and TRBJ2-3. The CDR3 sequence is 13 residues long. Germline V gene sequence: CDR1 SGHKS, CDR2 YYEKEE (reference sequence). Here the CDR3 reads CASSSFPTDTQYF. The full variable domain, its missing parts supplied by reference TRBV5-5 and TRBJ2-3, is DAGVTQSPTHLIKTRGQQVTLRCSPISGHKSVSWYQQVLGQGPQFIFQYYEKEERGRGNFPDRFSARQFPNYSSELNVNALLLGDSALYLCASSSFPTDTQYFGPGTRLTVL.

The J gene is TRBJ2-7, the V gene TRBV5-1. The CDR3 spans 14 residues. Germline V gene data show CDR1 as SGHRS and CDR2 as YFSETQ. CDR3 sequence: CASSRGVSSYEQYF. Drawing the rest from reference TRBV5-1 and TRBJ2-7, the complete variable domain is KAGVTQTPRYLIKTRGQQVTLSCSPISGHRSVSWYQQTPGQGLQFLFEYFSETQRNKGNFPGRFSGRQFSNSRSEMNVSTLELGDSALYLCASSRGVSSYEQYFGPGTRLTVT.

The chain carries TRBV7-2 and TRBJ2-5; TCRdb lists TRBD1, though no DNA is available to test this call. This CDR3 has 15 amino acids. CDR1 is SGHTA, CDR2 FQGNSA, per germline. CDR3 region: CASSRDRGVRGTQYF.

CDR3 residues: CSAREDGFRTNEKLFF. The chain uses TRBV20-1 and TRBJ1-4. The germline CDR1 and CDR2 sequences are DFQATT and SNEGSKA (reference sequence). This CDR3 is 16 amino acids long.

V is TRBV5-1 and J is TRBJ2-1; TCRdb indicates TRBD1, and absent DNA this call remains unverified. Germline V gene data show CDR1 as SGHRS and CDR2 as YFSETQ. The CDR3 is made up of 15 amino acids. The CDR3 loop reads CASSPGGSSYNEQFF.

The V and J genes are TRBV30 and TRBJ1-3; the TCRdb call, TRBD1, lacks DNA for checking. CDR3 length: 15 amino acids. Germline V CDR1 and CDR2: GTSNPN, SVGIG (reference sequence). The CDR3 loop reads CASIQGFTSGNTIYF.

The J gene is TRBJ2-1, the V gene TRBV7-2; TCRdb designates TRBD2, a call that cannot be tested without DNA. The CDR3 covers 16 residues. Germline V gene sequence: CDR1 SGHTA, CDR2 FQGNSA. CDR3 loop: CASSLDGLAGVDEQFF.

The rearrangement uses TRBV18 and TRBJ1-4; checking the TCRdb D call of TRBD1 is not possible without DNA. The CDR3 has 13 amino acids. The germline gives CDR1 KGHSH, CDR2 LQKENI. The CDR3 reads CASSEGAAEKLFF.

V and J are TRBV2 and TRBJ1-5. Germline assignment: CDR1 SNHLY and CDR2 FYNNEI. This CDR3 has 15 residues. The CDR3 region is CASSPWSGGVQPQHF.

The gene calls are TRBV7-2 and TRBJ2-7; TCRdb's D call of TRBD1 is untestable without DNA. The CDR3 is 14 residues long. Germline V gene sequence: CDR1 SGHTA, CDR2 FQGNSA. CDR3 protein: CASSLASGGHEQYF.

The chain links TRBV7-2 to TRBJ1-4. The CDR3 totals 14 residues. The V gene's germline CDR1 is SGHTA and CDR2 FQGNSA. The CDR3 loop reads CASSPPFRREKLFF. The complete variable domain, with remaining parts taken from reference TRBV7-2 and TRBJ1-4, reads GAGVSQSPSNKVTEKGKDVELRCDPISGHTALYWYRQSLGQGLEFLIYFQGNSAPDKSGLPSDRFSAERTGGSVSTLTIQRTQQEDSAVYLCASSPPFRREKLFFGSGTQLSVL.

The V call is TRBV9, the J call TRBJ2-3; TCRdb's D call, TRBD2, is unchecked because there is no DNA. The CDR3 has 16 amino acids. Per germline, CDR1 SGDLS and CDR2 YYNGEE. CDR3 sequence: CASSERERPPTDMQYF.

The CDR3 protein is CASSPTWYNSPLHF. V and J are TRBV6-1 and TRBJ1-6. The CDR3 runs 14 residues. Germline assignment: CDR1 MNHNS and CDR2 SASEGT.

The genes are TRBV12-3 or TRBV12-4 and TRBJ2-5; TCRdb lists TRBD1, though no DNA is available to test this call. The length of the CDR3 is 13 residues. The CDR3 here is CASSFWQGETQYF.

This chain's CDR3 is CASSFGVGGNTIYF. This chain uses TRBV7-2 with TRBJ1-3. The CDR3 covers 14 residues. The germline V gene encodes CDR1 SGHTA and CDR2 FQGNSA.

The rearrangement joins TRBV19 to TRBJ1-1; the D gene TCRdb calls, TRBD1, cannot be checked with no DNA. There are 16 residues in the CDR3. Germline lookup yields CDR1 LNHDA and CDR2 SQIVND (reference sequence). This CDR3 reads CASSTRTGGVRTEAFF.